The text below deals with one T cell receptor beta chain. CDR3 length equals 13 residues. In germline, CDR1 is LNHDA, CDR2 SQIVND (reference sequence). The ends lost 10 bases at V and 6 bases at J; junction bases unmatched: 7. The data were obtained in a study of OX40 agonist ivuxolimab in advanced cancers. On the study more broadly: Patients were infused with ivuxolimab every 2 weeks at 0.01 to 10 mg/kg.

Measured with immunoSEQ multiplex PCR; TCRdb has only the in-frame clones, and not every one. This table has tens of thousands of clones, 89% appearing once. This chain uses TRBV19 with TRBJ1-5; 9 bases match TRBD1. This TCR was sampled from an adult with an advanced solid tumor such as melanoma, head and neck, liver or kidney cancer. The sequencing here drew on CD4+ or CD8+ T cells sorted from blood, taken in a trial of the OX40 agonist ivuxolimab. CDR3 nucleotides: TGTGCCACCCGAGGGACAGGGACTCAGCCCCAGCATTTT. Translating it yields CATRGTGTQPQHF.